The sequence of this T cell receptor (beta chain) was determined in a study of identical twins. General observations from the study: Without tracking the same donors, conclusions rested on cross-sectional statistical analysis.

No donor was unhealthy or non-Caucasian. A universal primer site was created by template switching, with the cDNA bearing unique molecular identifiers. TCRdb reprocessed the 5' RACE reads with MiXCR, giving one entry per CDR3 protein. The table records around 340,000 distinct CDR3 sequences, 9% of them present only once. This clonotype was seen a handful of times. Its antigen is as yet unknown. There are 19 residues in the CDR3. The ends were cut back, 5 bases at V and 3 bases at J, with 26 bases in the middle. This clonotype originated in a woman aged 45 to 65 in good health. Sequencing used naive T cells sorted from blood. The V call is TRBV12-3 or TRBV12-4, the J call TRBJ2-1; a possible D gene is TRBD1 (8 bases). CDR3 nucleotide sequence: TGTGCCAGCAGTGGGGAGGGACTCAAACCCAGGGGGCTCTACAATGAGCAGTTCTTC. Its translation is CASSGEGLKPRGLYNEQFF.